Shown below are 29 T cell receptor beta chains from a single sample sequenced in a study of blood T cell repertoires in COVID-19. TCRdb's table, derived via immunoSEQ multiplex PCR, lists solely in-frame clones and lacks some. The sample holds about 60,000 clones, over 80% seen once. Sequenced: peripheral blood. The receptors were gathered from a human donor in a cohort sampled during active COVID-19.

To note about this clone: One junction end does not reproduce the germline sequence, and a read error may be involved. V usage is TRBV4-3 and J usage is TRBJ1-2; no clear D. From germline, CDR1 is LGHNA and CDR2 YSLEER. The CDR3 consists of 15 residues. The CDR3 sequence is CASSQGQARNYGYTF. CDR3 nucleotides: TGCGCCAGCAGTCAAGGGCAGGCGAGAAACTATGGCTACACCTTC.

In DNA, the CDR3 is TGTGCCAGCAGCTTACTAGCGGGGGGTTACAATGAGCAGTTCTTC. Translation gives CASSLLAGGYNEQFF. V usage is TRBV5-5 and J usage is TRBJ2-1, with 12 bases identical to TRBD2. Germline V gives CDR1 SGHKS, CDR2 YYEKEE (reference sequence). J lost 4 bases, V lost 2 bases, and 1 base had no gene match. The CDR3 is 15 amino acids.

This clone showed up just once. This rearrangement joins TRBV25-1 to TRBJ2-3, with 8 bases fitting TRBD2. V gave up 8 bases and J gave up 4 bases; unmatched junction bases: 8. CDR1 and CDR2 from the germline V gene are MGHDK and SYGVNS. CDR3 length equals 14 residues. CDR3 amino acids: CASSYSGDADTQYF. CDR3 sequence (DNA): TGTGCCAGCTCCTATAGCGGGGACGCAGATACGCAGTATTTT.

The CDR3 DNA is TGTGCCAGCTCACTCACCCGGGGACAGGGGGCCGTTGGCTACACCTTC. Its translation: CASSLTRGQGAVGYTF. V usage is TRBV18 and J usage is TRBJ1-2; TRBD1 matches at 12 bases. The CDR3 has 16 amino acids. Germline CDR1 and CDR2: KGHSH and LQKENI. The junction had 10 bases not matched to a gene; V was cut back by 4 bases and J by 7 bases.

The chain links TRBV5-1 to TRBJ2-5; D is ambiguous. Trimming took 4 bases from V and 2 from J, leaving 9 bases between them. CDR1 is SGHRS, CDR2 YFSETQ, per germline. CDR3 length equals 13 residues. CDR3 loop: CASSQAAQETQYF. CDR3 coding DNA: TGCGCCAGCAGCCAGGCCGCACAAGAGACCCAGTACTTC.

V and J are TRBV12-3 or TRBV12-4 and TRBJ2-4; D remains ambiguous. Between the trimmed V and J ends, which lost 8 bases and 2 bases, there was a span of 10 bases. This CDR3 contains 13 residues. CDR3 DNA: TGTGCCAGCTTGGCACAGCCCAAAAACATTCAGTACTTC. It specifies CASLAQPKNIQYF.

This rearrangement joins TRBV2 to TRBJ2-3; D unclear. The length of the CDR3 is 14 residues. CDR1 is SNHLY and CDR2 is FYNNEI in the germline V gene. Trimming took off 7 bases at V and 2 bases at J, with 13 bases between the two ends. The CDR3 protein is CASTLLRSTDTQYF. CDR3 sequence (DNA): TGTGCCAGCACCCTCTTGCGGTCCACAGATACGCAGTATTTT. The variable domain in full, with the rest retrieved from reference TRBV2 and TRBJ2-3, is EPEVTQTPSHQVTQMGQEVILRCVPISNHLYFYWYRQILGQKVEFLVSFYNNEISEKSEIFDDQFSVERPDGSNFTLKIRSTKLEDSAMYFCASTLLRSTDTQYFGPGTRLTVL.

This chain joins TRBV28 and TRBJ2-1; D is uncertain. Germline V gene data show CDR1 as MDHEN and CDR2 as SYDVKM. CDR3 length: 12 residues. V dropped 3 bases and J dropped 9 bases, with 9 bases sitting between them. CDR3 amino acids: CASSFFVSEQFF. The DNA for the CDR3 is TGTGCCAGCAGTTTTTTTGTTAGTGAGCAGTTCTTC.

The chain uses TRBV5-1 and TRBJ2-7; TRBD1 matches 12 bases. V lost 3 bases and J lost 5; bases outside the gene matches: 6. In germline, CDR1 is SGHRS, CDR2 YFSETQ. The CDR3 is 15 residues long. The CDR3 protein is CASSSGQGATNEQYF. The CDR3 region has the DNA TGCGCCAGCAGCTCGGGACAGGGGGCGACGAACGAGCAGTACTTC.

The chain's CDR3 is CASSPSGRAGIQYF. As DNA, the CDR3 is TGTGCCAGCAGCCCTAGCGGGAGGGCCGGCATTCAGTACTTC. V gene TRBV5-4 combines with J gene TRBJ2-4; TRBD2 aligns across 12 bases. Per germline, CDR1 SGHNT and CDR2 YYREEE (reference sequence). Trimming at V came to 4 bases and at J to 9 bases, leaving 5 bases not matched to a gene. The CDR3 sequence is 14 residues long.

The V and J genes are TRBV27 and TRBJ2-7, with 10 bases identical to TRBD2. The CDR3 is 15 residues long. Germline CDR1 is MNHEY and CDR2 is SMNVEV (reference sequence). J gave up 7 bases and V 7 bases, and 13 bases lay outside the gene matches. DNA of the CDR3: TGTGCCAGCAAGCCTAGCGGGAGAGGTAGTAAAGAGCAGTACTTC. This gives the protein CASKPSGRGSKEQYF.

V usage is TRBV30 and J usage is TRBJ1-1; D is perhaps TRBD1 (6 bases). Looked up from germline, CDR1 is GTSNPN and CDR2 is SVGIG (reference sequence). The CDR3 extends over 13 amino acids. With 2 bases removed from V and 5 bases from J, the gap between germline ends came to 12 bases. CDR3 bases: TGTGCCTGGAGTTCACAGGGTCTTACTGAAGCTTTCTTT. Translated: CAWSSQGLTEAFF.

The chain couples TRBV24-1 to TRBJ2-3; 9 positions agree with TRBD1. V was clipped by 2 bases and J by 0 bases; unmatched bases: 2. The germline V gene encodes CDR1 KGHDR and CDR2 SFDVKD. The CDR3 totals 16 residues. DNA for the CDR3: TGTGCCACCAGTGATTGGGGGACAGGGAGCACAGATACGCAGTATTTT. Its translation is CATSDWGTGSTDTQYF.

The chain combines TRBV28 with TRBJ2-1; 10 positions match TRBD2. Germline V gene data show CDR1 as MDHEN and CDR2 as SYDVKM. With V trimmed by 7 bases and J by 4 bases, 7 bases remained unmatched. The CDR3 is 15 amino acids. CDR3 coding DNA: TGTGCCAGCACCCCCGGGACTAGCGTTTACAATGAGCAGTTCTTC. This translates into CASTPGTSVYNEQFF.

V is TRBV9 and J is TRBJ2-2, with D possibly TRBD2 on 5 matching bases. The V and J ends lost 0 bases and 1 base respectively, with 7 bases between them. CDR3 length equals 15 residues. Germline V gives CDR1 SGDLS, CDR2 YYNGEE. The CDR3 protein is CASSVDSENTGELFF. CDR3 coding DNA: TGTGCCAGCAGCGTAGATAGCGAGAACACCGGGGAGCTGTTTTTT.

This clone was counted only a few times. The chain combines TRBV11-2 with TRBJ2-7; TRBD2 aligns across 11 bases. The CDR3 extends over 17 amino acids. In germline, CDR1 is SGHAT, CDR2 FQNNGV. With 5 bases clipped from V and 0 bases from J, the junction kept 9 bases outside the gene matches. The DNA of the CDR3 is TGTGCCAGCAGCGAAACTAGCGGGAGCCGGAGCTCCTACGAGCAGTACTTC. Protein sequence: CASSETSGSRSSYEQYF.

The gene calls are TRBV9 and TRBJ2-2; 10 nucleotides agree with TRBD2. V lost 1 base and J lost 0; bases outside the gene matches: 12. The CDR3 spans 20 residues. Germline assignment: CDR1 SGDLS and CDR2 YYNGEE. CDR3 nucleotides: TGTGCCAGCAGCGTAAACCCCGGACTAGCGGATACTTCGAACACCGGGGAGCTGTTTTTT. Protein sequence: CASSVNPGLADTSNTGELFF.

J is TRBJ1-6 and V is TRBV19, with TRBD1 matching over 7 bases. V lost 7 bases, J lost 2 bases, and 2 bases stayed unmatched. CDR3 length: 14 amino acids. The germline V gene has CDR1 LNHDA and CDR2 SQIVND (reference sequence). CDR3 sequence: CASKDRAYNSPLHF. The CDR3 nucleotides read TGTGCCAGTAAAGACAGGGCCTATAATTCACCCCTCCACTTT.

The rearrangement uses TRBV10-1 and TRBJ2-3, with 14 bases aligning to TRBD2. The CDR3 contains 17 residues. Germline CDR1 WNHNN, CDR2 SYGVQD (reference sequence). Trimming cost V 4 bases and J 2 bases; bases outside gene matches: 5. For the CDR3, the DNA is TGCGCCAGCAGTGGTGGACTAGCGGGGGGCCCCACAGATACGCAGTATTTT. Protein product: CASSGGLAGGPTDTQYF.

The V call is TRBV13, the J call TRBJ2-7, with 9 nucleotides matching TRBD2. Germline CDR1 and CDR2: PRHDT and FYEKMQ (reference sequence). V was pared by 4 bases and J by 4 bases, with 5 bases of the junction left unmatched. The CDR3 contains 14 residues. The CDR3 nucleotides read TGTGCCAGCAGCTCCAGGACTAGCGAGTACGAGCAGTACTTC. Its protein product is CASSSRTSEYEQYF.

The chain links TRBV9 to TRBJ2-1, with 9 bases fitting TRBD2. The CDR3 has 15 amino acids. The J segment lost 2 bases and the V segment lost 2 bases, leaving 2 bases of the junction unmatched. CDR1 and CDR2 from the germline V gene are SGDLS and YYNGEE. This CDR3 is CASSVSGSTYNEQFF. CDR3 DNA: TGTGCCAGCAGCGTTAGCGGGAGTACCTACAATGAGCAGTTCTTC.

The chain uses TRBV6-5 and TRBJ2-5; TRBD2 is a possible D gene (6 bases). V lost 6 bases to trimming and J lost 9 bases, with 20 bases between them. Germline V gives CDR1 MNHEY, CDR2 SVGAGI. The CDR3 totals 14 residues. For the CDR3, the DNA is TGTGCCAGCAGGGAGGGCGTCGTTGTCGGGGCCCAGTACTTC. Encoded protein: CASREGVVVGAQYF.

V is TRBV9 and J is TRBJ1-1, with a possible D match to TRBD1 (6 bases). The V and J ends lost 0 bases and 2 bases respectively, with 8 bases between them. The CDR3 contains 14 residues. Looked up from germline, CDR1 is SGDLS and CDR2 is YYNGEE. This CDR3 reads CASSVDRANTEAFF. CDR3 DNA sequence: TGTGCCAGCAGCGTAGACAGGGCTAACACTGAAGCTTTCTTT.

The V gene is TRBV4-3, the J gene TRBJ2-7; the match to TRBD2 covers 10 bases. V was clipped by 0 bases and J by 7 bases; unmatched bases: 9. CDR1 is LGHNA, CDR2 YSLEER, per germline. The CDR3 length is 16 residues. CDR3 in amino acids: CASSQDFASGGVEQYF. The CDR3 DNA reads TGCGCCAGCAGCCAAGATTTTGCTAGCGGGGGTGTGGAGCAGTACTTC.

The V call is TRBV7-2, the J call TRBJ2-1; D perhaps matches TRBD2 (6 bases). The CDR3 extends over 16 amino acids. V lost 2 bases and J 4 bases, leaving 15 bases between the germline ends. Germline V CDR1 and CDR2: SGHTA, FQGNSA. In DNA, the CDR3 is TGTGCCAGCAGCTTACGGCGGGATCAGATTTACAATGAGCAGTTCTTC. Protein: CASSLRRDQIYNEQFF.

The chain employs TRBV5-4 and TRBJ2-7, with D possibly matching TRBD2 (5 bases). V lost 3 bases and J 0 bases, leaving 16 bases between the germline ends. In germline, CDR1 is SGHNT, CDR2 YYREEE (reference sequence). The CDR3 is made up of 16 amino acids. The CDR3 sequence: CASSSAAGRSSYEQYF. The CDR3 coding sequence is TGTGCCAGCAGCTCCGCCGCGGGTCGAAGCTCCTACGAGCAGTACTTC.

V gene TRBV7-9 combines with J gene TRBJ2-1, with 7 bases that match TRBD1. The V segment lost 3 bases and the J segment 0 bases; nucleotides outside the gene matches: 2. The CDR3 contains 15 residues. Germline V gene lookup returns CDR1 SEHNR and CDR2 FQNEAQ (reference sequence). CDR3 loop: CASSLDRSSYNEQFF. The DNA of the CDR3 is TGTGCCAGCAGCTTGGACAGGAGCTCCTACAATGAGCAGTTCTTC.

The chain carries TRBV29-1 and TRBJ2-1; TRBD1 aligns across 9 bases. Unmatched junction bases numbered 5, after V lost 7 bases and J lost 7 bases. The CDR3 runs 12 residues. Germline CDR1 and CDR2: SQVTM and ANQGSEA. CDR3 DNA sequence: TGCAGCGGATGGGACAGGGTTAATGAGCAGTTCTTC. Its protein product is CSGWDRVNEQFF.

The CDR3 here is CASSLGQGGYEQYF. DNA for the CDR3: TGTGCCAGCAGCTTAGGACAGGGGGGCTACGAGCAGTACTTC. This chain connects TRBV11-2 to TRBJ2-7; TRBD1 agrees at 9 bases. The length of the CDR3 is 14 residues. J gave up 3 bases and V 1 base, and 1 base lay outside the gene matches. Looked up from germline, CDR1 is SGHAT and CDR2 is FQNNGV.